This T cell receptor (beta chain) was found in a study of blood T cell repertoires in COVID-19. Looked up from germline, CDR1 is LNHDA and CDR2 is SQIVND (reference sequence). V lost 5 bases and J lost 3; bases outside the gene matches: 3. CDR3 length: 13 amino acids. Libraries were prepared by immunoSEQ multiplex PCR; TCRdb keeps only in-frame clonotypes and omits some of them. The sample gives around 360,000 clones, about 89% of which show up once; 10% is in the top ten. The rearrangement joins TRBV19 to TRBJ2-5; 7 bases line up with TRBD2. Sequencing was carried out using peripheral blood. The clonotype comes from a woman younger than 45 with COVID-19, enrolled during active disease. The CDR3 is CASSRGREETQYF. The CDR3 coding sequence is TGTGCCAGTAGTCGGGGGAGGGAAGAGACCCAGTACTTC.